The rows below give T cell receptor beta chains drawn from one sample of a study of T-cell memory formation after mild COVID-19. One entry per CDR3 protein, called by TCRdb with MiXCR from the 5' RACE reads. Altogether 200,000 to 300,000 distinct CDR3 sequences are present, over 15% being singletons, with the ten largest covering about 2%. Sample: PBMCs or a T cell subset sorted from them (not recorded which). The receptor source for this set is an adult woman who had mild COVID-19 (a few samples of this study predate the infection). Cell type and time point are not known. Each CDR3 is given with its conserved first and last residue. The order of the fields is D gene, J gene, V gene, clone size, CDR3 DNA, CDR3 protein. D genes are given only for firm matches. Not all rows give a size; the values are once, few, many and, for expanded clones, a class.

TRBD2,TRBJ2-7,TRBV18,.,TGTGCCAGCTCACCAGCGACTAGCGGATGGAAAAACGAGCAGTACTTC,CASSPATSGWKNEQYF
.,TRBJ1-5,TRBV12-3/TRBV12-4,.,TGTGCCATTAGCCGCGGGACGGGGCATCAGCCCCAGCATTTT,CAISRGTGHQPQHF
TRBD2,TRBJ2-5,TRBV7-3,.,TGTGCCAGCAGCCAGGGACTAGCGGGGCCAGAGTACTTC,CASSQGLAGPEYF
.,TRBJ2-3,TRBV12-3/TRBV12-4,.,TGTGCCAGCACCCTTGGACAGATTCGGACAGATACGCAGTATTTT,CASTLGQIRTDTQYF
.,TRBJ2-1,TRBV7-9,.,TGTGCCAGCAGCTTAGTTAAGCGGGCTGGACACAATGAGCAGTTCTTC,CASSLVKRAGHNEQFF
.,TRBJ2-5,TRBV11-3,.,TGTGCCAGCAGCTTTGGCCTTAGCGGATGGGATCTCGAGACCCAGTACTTC,CASSFGLSGWDLETQYF
.,TRBJ2-7,TRBV12-3/TRBV12-4,many,TGTGCCAGCAGACTGAGGTACGAGCAGTACTTC,CASRLRYEQYF
.,TRBJ2-5,TRBV4-1,.,TGCGCCAGCAGCCAAGAACTGGTGAAAGGGGGGACCCAGTACTTC,CASSQELVKGGTQYF
.,TRBJ2-1,TRBV7-2,many,TGTGCCAGCAGCTCGCCCCTCCTAGCCTACAATGAGCAGTTCTTC,CASSSPLLAYNEQFF
.,TRBJ2-6,TRBV29-1,.,TGCAGCGTACAAGAGGGGGGAACTGGGGCCAACGTCCTGACTTTC,CSVQEGGTGANVLTF
.,TRBJ2-3,TRBV5-1,few,TGCGCCAGCAGCTGGGAACCTAGAGTTAGCACAGATACGCAGTATTTT,CASSWEPRVSTDTQYF
.,TRBJ2-3,TRBV5-4,few,TGTGCCAGCACTCGGGACACAGATACGCAGTATTTT,CASTRDTDTQYF
.,TRBJ2-6,TRBV5-1,.,TGCGCCAGCAGCTTGGCGGCAGGGACTGGGGCCAACGTCCTGACTTTC,CASSLAAGTGANVLTF
.,TRBJ2-3,TRBV6-2/TRBV6-3,.,TGTGCCAGCAAGAATGGGAGGAAAACCTACGACACAGATACGCAGTATTTT,CASKNGRKTYDTDTQYF
.,TRBJ1-4,TRBV7-2,once,TGTGCCAGCAGCCCGCGTCACGGAACTAATGAAAAACTGTTTTTT,CASSPRHGTNEKLFF
TRBD1,TRBJ1-5,TRBV18,.,TGTGCCAGCTCACCATCAGGACAGGGAGGCAATCAGCCCCAGCATTTT,CASSPSGQGGNQPQHF
.,TRBJ1-1,TRBV3-1,few,TGTGCCAGCAGCTTCCGGACAGACAACACTGAAGCTTTCTTT,CASSFRTDNTEAFF
.,TRBJ1-2,TRBV4-3,few,TGCGCCAGCAGCCAAGGTCTAGGTCCCCTAAGAGACTATGGCTACACCTTC,CASSQGLGPLRDYGYTF
.,TRBJ1-2,TRBV4-2,.,TGTGCCACCGGAGGAGAGTTCTATGGCTACACCTTC,CATGGEFYGYTF
.,TRBJ2-3,TRBV24-1,few,TGTGCCACCAGTGATTTCCTGGGACTGTCGACAGATACGCAGTATTTT,CATSDFLGLSTDTQYF
TRBD2,TRBJ2-3,TRBV5-4,.,TGTGCCAGCAGCCTGAGGACTAGACAGGATACGCAGTATTTT,CASSLRTRQDTQYF
.,TRBJ2-6,TRBV27,.,TGTGCCAGCAGTTTATCGATCTGGGGCTCTGGGGCCAACGTCCTGACTTTC,CASSLSIWGSGANVLTF
TRBD1,TRBJ2-3,TRBV6-2/TRBV6-3,.,TGTGCCAGCAGTTTCCCGCCTCTCCCGGGACAGACTTCCACAGATACGCAGTATTTT,CASSFPPLPGQTSTDTQYF
TRBD1,TRBJ1-2,TRBV19,few,TGTGCCAGTAGGCGGACAGGGGTAGGCTATGGCTACACCTTC,CASRRTGVGYGYTF
TRBD1,TRBJ1-2,TRBV27,few,TGTGCCAGCAGTCCTTGGGGGACAGGATTCAACTATGGCTACACCTTC,CASSPWGTGFNYGYTF
.,TRBJ2-4,TRBV12-3/TRBV12-4,.,TGTGCCAGCACCCGGACAGCTGAAAACATTCAGTACTTC,CASTRTAENIQYF
.,TRBJ2-1,TRBV12-3/TRBV12-4,.,TGTGCCAGCAGTTCCTTTCCCGAGCAGTTCTTC,CASSSFPEQFF
.,TRBJ2-5,TRBV1,once,TGCACCAGCGTCTCGACGGGGCGAGAGGAGACCCAGTACTTC,CTSVSTGREETQYF
.,TRBJ2-5,TRBV5-6,few,TGTGCCAGCAGCTTATCCATCCGGGGAGATTGGGAGACCCAGTACTTC,CASSLSIRGDWETQYF